The clone carrying this T cell receptor beta chain was observed a few times. Its target is unknown. A single record per CDR3 protein comes from TCRdb applying MiXCR to the 5' RACE reads. This sample has hundreds of thousands of distinct CDR3 sequences; 15% to 20% occur once, and the top ten carry over 11%. Trimming left V 10 bases short and J 3 bases short, with 14 bases between. This CDR3 spans 13 amino acids. This record belongs to a study of T cells after yellow fever vaccination. Study-level results: Though weaker, the secondary response peaked faster, on day 5 versus 15.

The sequenced sample was PBMCs, obtained 15 days after the yellow fever booster vaccination. This chain connects TRBV12-3 or TRBV12-4 to TRBJ2-3; D may correspond to TRBD1 or TRBD2 (5 bases each). This receptor was taken from a man aged 30 to 45 who received the YFV17D yellow fever vaccine. The CDR3 DNA reads as TGTGCCACAAAGCTAGCAGGGACAGATACGCAGTATTTT. Protein product: CATKLAGTDTQYF.